This passage covers 4 T cell receptor beta chains from one sample sequenced in a study of neurological immune-mediated disorders. TCRdb recomputed calls from the 5' RACE reads with MiXCR, one row per CDR3 protein. The sample shows tens of thousands of distinct CDR3 sequences, about 8% of them seen only once. As to time point: longitudinal time-point 3. Sequences were obtained from PBMCs. The receptors derive from a woman in her 40s in good health.

This clonotype was counted ten times or more. This chain joins TRBV29-1 and TRBJ1-2; D gene unclear. The CDR3 has 14 residues. Between the trimmed V and J ends, which lost 2 bases and 4 bases, there was a span of 14 bases. Germline loops: CDR1 SQVTM, CDR2 ANQGSEA. In nucleotides, the CDR3 is TGCAGCGTTGAATTGGGAACCCGAGGCTATGGCTACACCTTC. Translation: CSVELGTRGYGYTF.

This clonotype has a count of ten or more. The chain uses TRBV20-1 and TRBJ1-6, with TRBD1 as a possible D gene (5 bases). From germline, CDR1 is DFQATT and CDR2 SNEGSKA (reference sequence). The CDR3 runs to 18 residues. Trimming shortened V by 0 bases and J by 0 bases, and 15 bases separated the two germline ends. The CDR3 protein is CSARDLGTQSSYNSPLHF. As DNA, the CDR3 is TGCAGTGCTAGAGATTTAGGGACCCAAAGCTCCTATAATTCACCCCTCCACTTT.

As concerns this clonotype: A much larger clone lies one base from this, so it may be a read error. The conserved phenylalanine or tryptophan normally closing the CDR3 is absent here, so this likely arose from a read error. The chain is built from TRBV5-1 and TRBJ2-5, with a tentative D call TRBD2 (6 bases). V lost 5 bases, J lost 5 bases, and 13 bases lay in between. The CDR3 loop spans 13 amino acids. Germline loops: CDR1 SGHRS, CDR2 YFSETQ. The CDR3 DNA sequence: TGCGCCAGCAGTGTCGGGGGTCAGGAGACCCAGTACTCC. Translating gives CASSVGGQETQYS.

This clonotype came up many times. The rearrangement links TRBV4-1 to TRBJ1-2, with D maybe TRBD1 (6 bases). This CDR3 region has 13 residues. In germline, CDR1 is MGHRA, CDR2 YSYEKL. Trimming took 1 base from V and 8 from J, leaving 11 bases between them. CDR3 bases: TGCGCCAGCAGCCAAGGGAACAGGGACGGCTACACCTTC. As protein: CASSQGNRDGYTF.